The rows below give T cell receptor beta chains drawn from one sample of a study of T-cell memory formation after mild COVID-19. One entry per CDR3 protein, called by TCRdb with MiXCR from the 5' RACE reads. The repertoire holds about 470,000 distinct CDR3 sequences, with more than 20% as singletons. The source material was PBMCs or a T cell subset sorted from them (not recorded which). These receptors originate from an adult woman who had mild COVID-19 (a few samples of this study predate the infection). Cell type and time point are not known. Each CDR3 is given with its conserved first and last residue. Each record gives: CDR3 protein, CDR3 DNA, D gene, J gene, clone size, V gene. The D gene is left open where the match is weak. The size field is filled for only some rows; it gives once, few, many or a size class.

cdr3_aa: CASSSLGLALTDTQYF
cdr3_nt: TGTGCCAGCAGCTCCTTAGGACTAGCGCTGACAGATACGCAGTATTTT
d_call: TRBD2
j_call: TRBJ2-3
clone_size: -
v_call: TRBV7-2

cdr3_aa: CASSSVASTYEQYF
cdr3_nt: TGCGCCAGCAGCTCGGTGGCATCCACCTACGAGCAGTACTTC
d_call: -
j_call: TRBJ2-7
clone_size: few
v_call: TRBV5-1

cdr3_aa: CASSLGDREAYGYTF
cdr3_nt: TGCGCCAGCAGCTTGGGGGACAGGGAAGCCTATGGCTACACCTTC
d_call: TRBD1
j_call: TRBJ1-2
clone_size: few
v_call: TRBV5-1

cdr3_aa: CASRSPTNYGYTF
cdr3_nt: TGTGCCAGCCGCTCCCCGACTAACTATGGCTACACCTTC
d_call: -
j_call: TRBJ1-2
clone_size: -
v_call: TRBV7-9

cdr3_aa: CASHRGGYGYTF
cdr3_nt: TGTGCCAGCCACAGGGGTGGCTATGGCTACACCTTC
d_call: TRBD1
j_call: TRBJ1-2
clone_size: once
v_call: TRBV6-2/TRBV6-3

cdr3_aa: CASSQLGVQVLHF
cdr3_nt: TGCGCCAGCAGCCAATTAGGGGTACAGGTCCTCCACTTT
d_call: -
j_call: TRBJ1-6
clone_size: -
v_call: TRBV4-1

cdr3_aa: CASSLNTGGGITEAFF
cdr3_nt: TGTGCCAGCAGCTTAAACACAGGGGGAGGGATCACTGAAGCTTTCTTT
d_call: TRBD1
j_call: TRBJ1-1
clone_size: few
v_call: TRBV7-3

cdr3_aa: CSAPYAGGPYNEQFF
cdr3_nt: TGCAGTGCTCCCTACGCGGGGGGCCCCTACAATGAGCAGTTCTTC
d_call: TRBD2
j_call: TRBJ2-1
clone_size: -
v_call: TRBV20-1

cdr3_aa: CASSLSSVAGEQYF
cdr3_nt: TGTGCCAGCAGCTTAAGCTCGGTAGCAGGGGAGCAGTACTTC
d_call: -
j_call: TRBJ2-7
clone_size: -
v_call: TRBV7-2

cdr3_aa: CASRGLAKGITDTQYF
cdr3_nt: TGTGCCAGCAGGGGACTAGCAAAGGGGATCACAGATACGCAGTATTTT
d_call: TRBD2
j_call: TRBJ2-3
clone_size: few
v_call: TRBV12-3/TRBV12-4

cdr3_aa: CSAKFTGGTGELFF
cdr3_nt: TGCAGTGCTAAGTTCACAGGGGGCACCGGGGAGCTGTTTTTT
d_call: TRBD1
j_call: TRBJ2-2
clone_size: few
v_call: TRBV20-1

cdr3_aa: CASSLEFRNSPLHF
cdr3_nt: TGTGCCAGCAGCCTCGAATTTCGGAATTCACCCCTCCACTTT
d_call: -
j_call: TRBJ1-6
clone_size: -
v_call: TRBV14

cdr3_aa: CSVTPGQGTGEQYF
cdr3_nt: TGCAGCGTGACACCGGGACAGGGCACGGGGGAGCAGTACTTC
d_call: TRBD1
j_call: TRBJ2-7
clone_size: -
v_call: TRBV29-1

cdr3_aa: CASSALGQGFLAGLADTQYF
cdr3_nt: TGTGCCAGCAGCGCCCTTGGACAAGGGTTCCTAGCGGGTCTAGCAGATACGCAGTATTTT
d_call: TRBD2
j_call: TRBJ2-3
clone_size: -
v_call: TRBV6-1

cdr3_aa: CSARSSGKIYEQYF
cdr3_nt: TGCAGTGCCCGAAGTAGCGGGAAAATCTACGAGCAGTACTTC
d_call: TRBD2
j_call: TRBJ2-7
clone_size: -
v_call: TRBV20-1

cdr3_aa: CASSLRQGESNEQFF
cdr3_nt: TGTGCCAGCAGCTTGAGGCAGGGTGAGAGCAATGAGCAGTTCTTC
d_call: -
j_call: TRBJ2-1
clone_size: -
v_call: TRBV5-4

cdr3_aa: CASSQAELPYEQYF
cdr3_nt: TGTGCCAGCAGCCAAGCTGAACTTCCCTACGAGCAGTACTTC
d_call: -
j_call: TRBJ2-7
clone_size: few
v_call: TRBV14

cdr3_aa: CASSPDRVMANEQFF
cdr3_nt: TGTGCCAGCAGTCCGGACAGGGTGATGGCCAATGAGCAGTTCTTC
d_call: TRBD1
j_call: TRBJ2-1
clone_size: few
v_call: TRBV27

cdr3_aa: CASSHGSTPIQYF
cdr3_nt: TGCGCCAGCAGCCACGGGTCCACCCCCATTCAGTACTTC
d_call: -
j_call: TRBJ2-4
clone_size: -
v_call: TRBV4-3

cdr3_aa: CAGGDTGDVETQYF
cdr3_nt: TGTGCCGGCGGAGATACCGGGGACGTGGAGACCCAGTACTTC
d_call: -
j_call: TRBJ2-5
clone_size: -
v_call: TRBV10-3

cdr3_aa: CASSLSGIDEQYF
cdr3_nt: TGTGCCAGCAGCTTATCAGGGATCGACGAGCAGTACTTC
d_call: -
j_call: TRBJ2-7
clone_size: -
v_call: TRBV7-9